The 30 T cell receptor beta chains reported below all come from one sample, sequenced in a study of blood T cells in healthy people across ages. Primed by a sample-barcoded 5' primer and a J-beta primer mix, a second PCR proceeded for roughly 7 to 12 cycles. Using its own MiXCR run on the 5' RACE reads, TCRdb lists one record per CDR3 protein. This sample has under 800,000 distinct CDR3 sequences, with more than 40% found just once. Sequencing input: blood. The receptors were sampled from a woman in her fifties or sixties in good health.

This CDR3 reads CASSQGQPLSSYNEQFF. The CDR3 coding sequence is TGTGCCAGCAGCCAGGGCCAGCCTCTGAGCTCCTACAATGAGCAGTTCTTC. The chain carries TRBV4-2 and TRBJ2-1; D gene uncertain. The CDR3 has 17 amino acids. Germline CDR1 reads LGHNA; CDR2 reads YNFKEQ. The V gene lost 3 bases and the J gene lost 0 bases, with 15 bases spanning the gap.

This clonotype was picked up a small number of times. DNA for the CDR3: TGTGCCAGTCGCCAACAGGGTAGTCATGGCTACACCTTC. It translates to CASRQQGSHGYTF. The chain employs TRBV28 and TRBJ1-2; a possible D gene is TRBD1 (6 bases). The CDR3 is made up of 13 amino acids. Germline assignment: CDR1 MDHEN and CDR2 SYDVKM. Between the trimmed V and J ends, which lost 9 bases and 6 bases, there was a span of 17 bases.

The V call is TRBV6-1, the J call TRBJ1-2; TRBD1 agrees at 7 bases. Germline V gives CDR1 MNHNS, CDR2 SASEGT. Germline trimming cut 6 bases from V and 4 bases from J; bases unmatched to any gene: 11. The CDR3 has 15 residues. This CDR3 is CASRETGAGGYGYTF. The CDR3 DNA is TGTGCCAGCAGAGAAACAGGGGCCGGGGGCTATGGCTACACCTTC.

The genes are TRBV4-2 and TRBJ2-1; maybe TRBD2 (5 bases). Germline V lookup: CDR1 LGHNA, CDR2 YNFKEQ. This CDR3 is 16 amino acids long. V was trimmed by 0 bases and J by 8 bases, leaving 17 bases between them. For the CDR3, the DNA is TGTGCCAGCAGCCAAGATAAACTAGAAGGTTTCGATGAGCAGTTCTTC. This encodes CASSQDKLEGFDEQFF.

This clonotype was seen a handful of times. The chain is built from TRBV3-1 and TRBJ2-1; TRBD2 matches 9 bases. V was clipped by 0 bases and J by 7 bases; unmatched bases: 7. This CDR3 contains 16 residues. In germline, CDR1 is LGHDT, CDR2 YNNKEL (reference sequence). Here the CDR3 DNA reads TGTGCCAGCAGCCAAGACCGAGCGGGAGGCTGGAATGAGCAGTTCTTC. Its translation is CASSQDRAGGWNEQFF.

This chain uses TRBV3-1 with TRBJ1-3; D call uncertain. Germline assignment: CDR1 LGHDT and CDR2 YNNKEL (reference sequence). The CDR3 runs 12 residues. Trimming removed 4 bases from V and 4 bases from J, with 5 bases in between. The CDR3 protein is CASSPSGNTIYF. The CDR3 region has the DNA TGTGCCAGCAGCCCGTCAGGAAACACCATATATTTT.

V and J are TRBV7-2 and TRBJ1-1; D unresolved. CDR1 is SGHTA and CDR2 is FQGNSA in the germline V gene. Between the trimmed V and J ends, which lost 5 bases and 4 bases, there was a span of 14 bases. The CDR3 consists of 14 residues. The CDR3 bases are TGTGCCAGCAGCGCCCCCCCGGGGAGCACTGAAGCTTTCTTT. It yields the protein CASSAPPGSTEAFF.

The genes are TRBV28 and TRBJ2-4, with 8 bases aligning to TRBD2. The germline gives CDR1 MDHEN, CDR2 SYDVKM. Trimming took 5 bases from V and 9 from J; bases not matched to a gene: 18. This CDR3 spans 17 amino acids. The CDR3, as DNA: TGTGCCAGCAGTCCGGGGTATGGCCTAGCGGGTCAGGTCATTCAGTACTTC. Translation: CASSPGYGLAGQVIQYF.

This clonotype showed up many times. This chain connects TRBV6-2 or TRBV6-3 to TRBJ2-5, with TRBD1 matching over 9 bases. Losses at the gene ends were 6 bases for V and 5 bases for J; bases not matched to a gene: 7. The CDR3 runs to 14 residues. Germline V gene lookup returns CDR1 MNHEY and CDR2 SVGEGT. CDR3 sequence (DNA): TGTGCCAGCAGACCCACAGGGGGCGAGGAGACCCAGTACTTC. As protein: CASRPTGGEETQYF.

This chain joins TRBV7-9 and TRBJ2-1; D possibly uses TRBD1 or TRBD2 (6 bases each). The end of the DNA aligns better with TRBJ2-7, so the J call may be wrong. The CDR3 sequence is 17 residues long. Germline-derived CDR1 and CDR2 are SEHNR and FQNEAQ (reference sequence). The CDR3 region has the DNA TGTGCCAGCAGCTTAGCTGGGGGGCTGAGCTCCTACAATGAGCAGTACTTC. Translated: CASSLAGGLSSYNEQYF.

The chain is built from TRBV6-6 and TRBJ1-6, with D hard to call. In germline, CDR1 is MNHNY, CDR2 SVGAGI (reference sequence). CDR3 length equals 14 residues. Trimming took 2 bases from V and 8 from J, leaving 10 bases between them. As DNA, the CDR3 is TGTGCCAGCAGTTACGAGGGTTTGGATTCACCCCTCCACTTT. As protein: CASSYEGLDSPLHF.

In regard to this clonotype: The junction and the germline gene differ at one end; a read error may be behind it. The chain joins TRBV5-1 to TRBJ2-5; D gene uncertain. The CDR3 runs to 15 residues. Germline V lookup: CDR1 SGHRS, CDR2 YFSETQ. CDR3 sequence reads: CASSLAHPYQETHYF. CDR3 coding DNA: TGCGCCAGCAGCTTGGCTCACCCGTACCAAGAGACCCACTACTTC.

CDR3 loop: CASSSRAPRNEQFF. Here the CDR3 DNA reads TGTGCCAGCAGTTCCCGGGCCCCCCGCAATGAGCAGTTCTTC. V gene TRBV28 combines with J gene TRBJ2-1; D ambiguous. The CDR3 has 14 amino acids. V lost 4 bases, J lost 6 bases, and 13 bases lay in between. Germline values: CDR1 MDHEN, CDR2 SYDVKM.

The chain couples TRBV19 to TRBJ2-5; D unresolved. The CDR3 spans 15 residues. The ends were cut back, 3 bases at V and 5 bases at J, with 16 bases in the middle. Germline V CDR1 and CDR2: LNHDA, SQIVND (reference sequence). The CDR3 nucleotides read TGTGCCAGTAGTATCGACCCCACTCGGACGGAGACCCAGTACTTC. Amino acids: CASSIDPTRTETQYF.

In nucleotides, the CDR3 is TGTGCCAGCAGTTCGACTCGAGGCGGGAGCTCCTACAATGAGCAGTTCTTC. Translated: CASSSTRGGSSYNEQFF. The chain carries TRBV6-5 and TRBJ2-1, with 7 bases lining up with TRBD2. The CDR3 consists of 17 residues. V lost 4 bases and J lost 0; bases outside the gene matches: 9. Germline V gene sequence: CDR1 MNHEY, CDR2 SVGAGI.

Of note for this clonotype: As the CDR3 is not closed by the conserved phenylalanine or tryptophan, this likely results from a read error. This chain uses TRBV3-1 with TRBJ2-7; possibly TRBD2 for D (6 bases). Germline V lookup: CDR1 LGHDT, CDR2 YNNKEL (reference sequence). CDR3 size: 15 residues. The ends were cut back, 1 base at V and 6 bases at J, with 16 bases in the middle. This CDR3 reads CASSQAGAPGFEQYL. CDR3 in DNA: TGTGCCAGCAGCCAAGCGGGAGCGCCGGGGTTCGAGCAGTACTTA.

The chain combines TRBV18 with TRBJ2-7; tentative D call: TRBD2 (5 bases). Trimming pared 1 base from V and 3 bases from J, leaving 19 bases between. Germline V lookup: CDR1 KGHSH, CDR2 LQKENI. The CDR3 runs 17 residues. CDR3 in amino acids: CASSPRGRPPFVYEQYF. DNA of the CDR3: TGTGCCAGCTCACCACGCGGGCGACCCCCTTTTGTCTACGAGCAGTACTTC.

The chain combines TRBV21-1 with TRBJ1-4. TRBV21-1 is noted as a pseudogene. The CDR3 covers 15 residues. The CDR3: CASRGAHPTNEKLFF. The CDR3 DNA reads TGTGCCAGCAGAGGGGCCCACCCAACTAATGAAAAACTGTTTTTT.

The chain has TRBV7-9 and TRBJ2-1; D gene ambiguous. The CDR3 consists of 14 residues. Between the trimmed V and J ends, which lost 5 bases and 5 bases, there was a span of 13 bases. In germline, CDR1 is SEHNR, CDR2 FQNEAQ (reference sequence). CDR3 DNA: TGTGCCAGCAGCATGGGGTGGGCCAACAATGAGCAGTTCTTC. Translated: CASSMGWANNEQFF.

CDR3 nucleotide sequence: TGTGCCAGCAGTTCCCAACAGGGGGCGGTAACTGAAGCTTTCTTT. Its protein product is CASSSQQGAVTEAFF. The J gene is TRBJ1-1, the V gene TRBV27; 9 positions agree with TRBD1. The CDR3 runs 15 residues. In germline, CDR1 is MNHEY, CDR2 SMNVEV (reference sequence). The trim removed 4 bases at V and 5 bases at J, leaving 8 bases unmatched.

V gene TRBV7-2 combines with J gene TRBJ2-7, with 12 nucleotides matching TRBD2. The end of the DNA fits TRBJ2-5 better, so the J call may be wrong. CDR3 length: 18 residues. Germline-derived CDR1 and CDR2 are SGHTA and FQGNSA. The chain's CDR3 is CASSLTGTSGSLGETQYF. The CDR3 nucleotides are TGTGCCAGCAGCCTCACCGGGACTAGCGGGTCCCTCGGGGAGACCCAGTACTTC.

The chain couples TRBV3-1 to TRBJ1-2; TRBD1 matches at 8 bases. The CDR3 has 14 residues. Trimming at V came to 6 bases and at J to 4 bases, leaving 7 bases not matched to a gene. Germline V CDR1 and CDR2: LGHDT, YNNKEL (reference sequence). CDR3 sequence (DNA): TGTGCCAGCAGATGGACAGGGCCGCCCTATGGCTACACCTTC. It specifies CASRWTGPPYGYTF.

As regards this clonotype: Given a much more abundant clone one base away, this may be a read error. This chain connects TRBV20-1 to TRBJ2-3; TRBD2 might be the D (5 bases). CDR3 length: 12 amino acids. Germline values: CDR1 DFQATT, CDR2 SNEGSKA (reference sequence). The CDR3 DNA follows: TGCAGGGCTAAGTCCGGGGCAGATACGCAGTATTTT. This codes for CRAKSGADTQYF.

This clonotype was picked up one time. This chain connects TRBV20-1 to TRBJ1-5, with D hard to call. Germline V gives CDR1 DFQATT, CDR2 SNEGSKA (reference sequence). CDR3 length: 12 residues. V lost 0 bases and J 9 bases, leaving 9 bases between the germline ends. The CDR3 here is CSARDWDGPQHF. CDR3 in DNA: TGCAGTGCTAGAGACTGGGATGGGCCCCAGCATTTT.

On this clonotype itself: Mismatch with germline at one junction end may stem from a read error. The chain joins TRBV11-1 to TRBJ2-5; 10 nucleotides line up with TRBD2. The CDR3 is 18 amino acids. CDR1 and CDR2 (germline): SGHAT, FQDESV (reference sequence). The CDR3 DNA follows: TGTGCCGGCAGCTTATTAGCGGGGGGCCCTCGGATCTACAATGAGCAGTACTTC. Translated, it gives CAGSLLAGGPRIYNEQYF.

This clonotype came up many times. The chain carries TRBV12-3 or TRBV12-4 and TRBJ2-3, with D perhaps matching TRBD1 (5 bases). Trimming took off 5 bases at V and 0 bases at J, with 15 bases between the two ends. This CDR3 contains 16 residues. This chain's CDR3 is CASSPRQRASTDTQYF. The CDR3 DNA follows: TGTGCCAGCAGTCCTCGACAGAGAGCTAGCACAGATACGCAGTATTTT.

To note about this clonotype: One end of the junction fails to match germline, which may point to a read error. The chain has TRBV7-2 and TRBJ2-5; D is ambiguous. TRBJ2-7 matches the DNA end more closely, so the J call is doubtful. The V gene's germline CDR1 is SGHTA and CDR2 FQGNSA. The CDR3 has 13 residues. The CDR3 nucleotides are TGTGTCAGCAGCCCTGACCGCAACGACGAGCAGTACTTC. Amino acids: CVSSPDRNDEQYF.

J is TRBJ2-1 and V is TRBV10-3; tentatively, D is TRBD1 (5 bases). The CDR3 is 17 amino acids. V lost 0 bases, J lost 3 bases, and 15 bases lay in between. CDR1 and CDR2 from the germline V gene are ENHRY and SYGVKD. The CDR3 loop is CAISESGRRQFYNEQFF. The CDR3 region has the DNA TGTGCCATCAGTGAGTCAGGTAGGAGACAGTTCTACAATGAGCAGTTCTTC.

The chain links TRBV5-1 to TRBJ1-1; 7 bases are shared with TRBD1. The germline V gene encodes CDR1 SGHRS and CDR2 YFSETQ. This CDR3 spans 14 amino acids. J gave up 1 base and V 5 bases, and 5 bases lay outside the gene matches. This CDR3 reads CASRSGQANTEAFF. DNA of the CDR3: TGCGCCAGCAGGAGTGGACAGGCGAACACTGAAGCTTTCTTT.

In this sample, this clonotype turned up a few times. The chain combines TRBV27 with TRBJ1-6, with D perhaps TRBD1 (5 bases). Deletions cut 3 bases from V and 7 bases from J, with 10 bases between. Germline CDR1 and CDR2: MNHEY and SMNVEV (reference sequence). This CDR3 region has 14 residues. The CDR3 coding sequence is TGTGCCAGCAGTTTTTGGGACCGGAATTCACCCCTCCACTTT. This gives the protein CASSFWDRNSPLHF.